This T cell receptor beta chain derives from a study of cytomegalovirus exposure and HLA in healthy donors. Study information: The platform used for the 120 validation repertoires matched that of the approximately 620 first-cohort repertoires, a later analysis reported.

Generated by immunoSEQ multiplex PCR, the TCRdb table keeps only in-frame clones and is missing some. In the table there are about 82,000 clones, 85% to 95% of which are singletons. Overall study findings and caveats: Most TCR sequences were rare, but some public TCRs occurred in many donors. Specificity for CMV antigens was confirmed in vitro for a few of the CMV-associated chains. Cytomegalovirus association was listed for about 160 TCR beta chains.

Regarding this clone: Its matching antigen is unknown.

The sample comprised PBMCs. The TCR sequence derives from a woman aged 18-29 years in good health and CMV-seronegative.

This CDR3 is CASSLGQFGSSTDTQYF. The CDR3 coding sequence is TGCGCCAGCAGCCTGGGACAGTTTGGGTCTAGCACAGATACGCAGTATTTT. The rearrangement joins TRBV5-1 to TRBJ2-3; 7 nucleotides line up with TRBD1. With V trimmed by 4 bases and J by 0 bases, 11 bases remained unmatched. In germline, CDR1 is SGHRS, CDR2 YFSETQ. This CDR3 spans 17 amino acids.